This record looks at one TCR beta chain sequence and its context. Only in-frame clones appear in the TCRdb table, and some are missing; sequencing was by immunoSEQ multiplex PCR. The table includes fewer than 150,000 clones, 80% to 90% detected once. This CDR3 has 15 amino acids. CDR1 SGHVS and CDR2 FQNEAQ come from the germline V gene. V was pared by 7 bases and J by 0 bases, with 13 bases between. The data were obtained in a study of blood T cell repertoires in COVID-19. The sequence derives from a woman aged 55-70 years with acute or convalescent COVID-19. Sequences were obtained from peripheral blood. The chain combines TRBV7-8 with TRBJ2-1; D remains ambiguous. The CDR3 reads CASTGDRSSYNEQFF. The DNA for the CDR3 is TGTGCCAGCACAGGTGATAGAAGCTCCTACAATGAGCAGTTCTTC.